These T cell receptor beta chains were read from a single sample in a study of T-cell memory formation after mild COVID-19. TCRdb reanalysed the 5' RACE reads using MiXCR and keeps one entry per CDR3 protein. The sample gives about 400,000 distinct CDR3 sequences, roughly a quarter of which show up once; about an eighth is in the top ten. The specimen was PBMCs or a T cell subset sorted from them (not recorded which). These receptors all come from an adult woman who had mild COVID-19 (a few samples of this study predate the infection). Cell type and time point are not known. The CDR3 runs from the conserved cysteine through the conserved F or W. The D gene is left open where the match is weak. Only part of the rows carry a size: once, few, many, or a class if the clone is expanded.

clone size	V gene	J gene	D gene	CDR3 DNA	CDR3 protein
few	TRBV5-1	TRBJ2-7	-	TGCGCCAGCAGCGGGTACGGAAGCTCCTACGAGCAGTACTTC	CASSGYGSSYEQYF
few	TRBV7-6	TRBJ2-7	-	TGTGCCAGCAGCCTAGGTGGCTACTACTACGAGCAGTACTTC	CASSLGGYYYEQYF
-	TRBV6-5	TRBJ1-5	-	TGTGCCAGCAGCTCCTCCTGGCAGGCCGGGAGCAATCAGCCCCAGCATTTT	CASSSSWQAGSNQPQHF
-	TRBV23-1	TRBJ1-1	-	TGCGCCAGCAGTCTCAGGGCGTTGACCACTGAAGCTTTCTTT	CASSLRALTTEAFF
-	TRBV25-1	TRBJ1-2	-	TGTGCCAGCACCCGAATGAACCTGGGTTATGGCTACACCTTC	CASTRMNLGYGYTF
few	TRBV6-5	TRBJ2-1	-	TGTGCCAGCAGTTACGCGGGACTCCAGGGAGATGAGCAGTTCTTC	CASSYAGLQGDEQFF
few	TRBV6-5	TRBJ1-1	-	TGTGCCAGCAGTTACAGAAACAGGGCTAACACTGAAGCTTTCTTT	CASSYRNRANTEAFF
once	TRBV5-1	TRBJ2-3	-	TGCGCCAGCAGCTTGGATGGGGTCGGCTCAGATACGCAGTATTTT	CASSLDGVGSDTQYF
few	TRBV9	TRBJ2-1	-	TGTGACCAGTTCGGGAGAGGCGACAATGAGCAGTTCTTC	CDQFGRGDNEQFF
-	TRBV15	TRBJ2-5	-	TGTGCCACCAGCAAACGACAGGTGGCTCTAGAGACCCAGTACTTC	CATSKRQVALETQYF
-	TRBV5-4	TRBJ2-4	TRBD1	TGTGCCAGCAGCTCGACAGGGAGTAAAAACATTCAGTACTTC	CASSSTGSKNIQYF
few	TRBV7-3	TRBJ2-1	TRBD2	TGTGCCAGCAGTCCTTTAGCGGGGATCTACAATGAGCAGTTCTTC	CASSPLAGIYNEQFF
few	TRBV12-3/TRBV12-4	TRBJ2-5	-	TGTGCCAGCAGCCCCTGGGGCCGGGAGACCCAGTACTTC	CASSPWGRETQYF
few	TRBV24-1	TRBJ2-5	-	TGTGCCACCAGTGATCAGGGTCGGGAGACCCAGTACTTC	CATSDQGRETQYF
-	TRBV29-1	TRBJ2-1	-	TGCAGCGTTGAGAGACTAGGCAATGAGCAGTTCTTC	CSVERLGNEQFF
-	TRBV30	TRBJ1-6	-	TGTGCCTGGAGTGTAAATGTTTATAATTCACCCCTCCACTTT	CAWSVNVYNSPLHF
-	TRBV7-9	TRBJ2-1	TRBD2	TGTGCCAGCAGCTTAGCCTGGGGAGGGGATGAGCAGTTCTTC	CASSLAWGGDEQFF
-	TRBV12-3/TRBV12-4	TRBJ2-7	TRBD2	TGTGCCAGCAGTTCTCGACTAGCGGGAGGGCTCAACGAGCAGTACTTC	CASSSRLAGGLNEQYF
few	TRBV10-3	TRBJ2-3	-	TGTGCCGCCGGGGGTTCAGGGTATACGCAGTATTTT	CAAGGSGYTQYF
few	TRBV6-1	TRBJ2-5	TRBD1	TGTGCCAGCAGTGAGGACAGGGTGGAAGAGACCCAGTACTTC	CASSEDRVEETQYF
-	TRBV29-1	TRBJ2-3	TRBD1	TGCAGCGTTGAAGATCCCTGGACAGGCGGAAATACGCAGTATTTT	CSVEDPWTGGNTQYF
many	TRBV9	TRBJ2-1	TRBD2	TGTGCCAGCAGCGTAGTTAGCGGGACCTACAATGAGCAGTTCTTC	CASSVVSGTYNEQFF
many	TRBV5-1	TRBJ1-5	-	TGCGCCAGCAGCCCGGTCCCGAGGGGAGGGTATAGCAATCAGCCCCAGCATTTT	CASSPVPRGGYSNQPQHF
few	TRBV7-2	TRBJ2-3	-	TGTGCCAGCAGCTTCGGGGGGCGTAGGGGAGATACGCAGTATTTT	CASSFGGRRGDTQYF
few	TRBV6-2/TRBV6-3	TRBJ2-7	-	TGTGCCAGCAGACCATCCGGGACGCAGGTGAGCGAGCAGTACTTC	CASRPSGTQVSEQYF
-	TRBV12-3/TRBV12-4	TRBJ1-1	TRBD1	TGTGCCAGCAGTACCGGGACAGTAGTGGGTGAAGCTTTCTTT	CASSTGTVVGEAFF
few	TRBV29-1	TRBJ2-6	-	TGCAGCGTTGAAGCCCCCGACAGAACCTCCTTCTCTGGGGCCAACGTCCTGACTTTC	CSVEAPDRTSFSGANVLTF
-	TRBV6-2/TRBV6-3	TRBJ2-2	-	TGTGCCAGCAGTTATACGGGGAACACCGGGGAGCTGTTTTTT	CASSYTGNTGELFF
few	TRBV7-9	TRBJ2-7	TRBD1	TGTGCCAGCAGCCTCGGCAAGGGACAGGGCTCCTACGAGCAGTACTTC	CASSLGKGQGSYEQYF
few	TRBV9	TRBJ2-1	-	TGTGCCAGCAGCGCGGCAAACCGGGCCTACAATGAGCAGTTCTTC	CASSAANRAYNEQFF
-	TRBV2	TRBJ2-2	TRBD2	TGTGCCAGCAGTGAAGCGAAAATAGCGGGAGCCCCCGGGGAGCTGTTTTTT	CASSEAKIAGAPGELFF
few	TRBV3-1	TRBJ2-1	TRBD1	TGTGCCAGCAGTCGCGGACAGGGCATTAGCAATGAGCAGTTCTTC	CASSRGQGISNEQFF
many	TRBV5-1	TRBJ2-1	-	TGCGCCAGCAGCTTGGGGGGGCTCTACAATGAGCAGTTCTTC	CASSLGGLYNEQFF
few	TRBV20-1	TRBJ1-1	-	TGCAGTGCTAGAGACGGGGCGAACACTGAAGCTTTCTTT	CSARDGANTEAFF
many	TRBV12-3/TRBV12-4	TRBJ2-7	-	TGTGCCAGCAGTTCAGGGACTGTAGCCTACGAGCAGTACTTC	CASSSGTVAYEQYF
few	TRBV4-2	TRBJ1-5	TRBD1	TGTGCCAGCAGCCAAGTACCGGGACAGGGGGCGGGCTTTCAGCCCCAGCATTTT	CASSQVPGQGAGFQPQHF
-	TRBV12-3/TRBV12-4	TRBJ2-5	-	TGTGCCAGCGTATCGGGGCAATTGGGGCAAGAGACCCAGTACTTC	CASVSGQLGQETQYF
few	TRBV6-6	TRBJ2-4	TRBD2	TGTGCCAGCAGTCCCCGGGAGGGGGGGGACATTCAGTACTTC	CASSPREGGDIQYF
-	TRBV7-3	TRBJ1-2	-	TGTGCCAGCAGTTATGGGGGGATCTATGGCTACACCTTC	CASSYGGIYGYTF
-	TRBV5-5	TRBJ2-1	TRBD2	TGTGCCAGCAGCTTGGCGAGCGGGGATTACAATGAGCAGTTCTTC	CASSLASGDYNEQFF